This TCR beta chain was sequenced during a study of cytomegalovirus exposure and HLA in healthy donors. CDR3 length equals 15 residues. Germline V gene lookup returns CDR1 SGHAT and CDR2 FQNNGV. V shed 5 bases, J shed 3 bases, and the junction held 8 bases outside the gene matches. Regarding the study as a whole: The study designated 150 or so TCR beta chains cytomegalovirus-associated. Among TCR beta chains of equal frequency, HLA-associated ones were more clonally expanded in a later analysis.

The PCR was carried out with 60 Vbeta primers and 13 Jbeta primers. Sequenced by immunoSEQ multiplex PCR; TCRdb stores in-frame clones only, minus some. The data hold about 180,000 clones, with about three quarters observed a single time. In its sample, this clone was seen once. Its specificity is unknown. Nominally healthy donors provided the samples, though records likely missed some immune exposures. The chain combines TRBV11-2 with TRBJ2-7; 9 bases fit TRBD1. The sample consisted of PBMCs. This TCR came from a man aged 40-49 years in good health and CMV-seropositive. In DNA form, the CDR3 reads TGTGCCAGCAGCCGAGCACAGGGGGCGGTCTACGAGCAGTACTTC. This translates into CASSRAQGAVYEQYF.